This T cell receptor (beta chain) emerged from a study of cytomegalovirus exposure and HLA in healthy donors. Findings and caveats of the study: CMV serostatus was the sole immune exposure data available.

In the case of this clone: Its antigen is unidentified. This CDR3 is also generated by other DNA sequences in the sample.

The V gene lost 0 bases and the J gene lost 0 bases, with 6 bases spanning the gap. This CDR3 spans 14 amino acids. Germline V lookup: CDR1 SGHDT, CDR2 YYEEEE. PCR was performed using 60 Vbeta and 13 Jbeta primers. Produced via immunoSEQ multiplex PCR; TCRdb's table is partial and in-frame only. Here the sample spans over 150,000 clones, 70% to 85% being singletons. The sample consisted of PBMCs. The sequence was obtained from a man aged 30-40 years in good health and CMV-seronegative. This chain links TRBV5-6 with TRBJ1-1; TRBD1 might be the D (6 bases). CDR3 in DNA: TGTGCCAGCAGCTTGGGGACAGTGAACACTGAAGCTTTCTTT. It specifies CASSLGTVNTEAFF.